The next 12 T cell receptor beta chains were all read from a single sample in a study of CD8+CD57+ T cells in acquired aplastic anemia. Individuals selected for sequencing had exhibited CD8+CD57+ cell expansion on flow cytometry. Genomic DNA, serving as template, underwent TCR beta VDJ and CDR3 profiling. From the reads, TCRdb called clonotypes with MiXCR, one entry per CDR3 protein. This sample has more than 250,000 distinct CDR3 sequences, with 65% to 90% found just once. Sample: sorted CD4+, CD8+, or CD8+CD57+ T cells (not recorded which) from PBMCs. Every receptor here comes from a human donor with aplastic anemia.

CDR3 sequence (DNA): TGTGCCAGCAGCTTAAGGGGTAGCTACGGGGCCAACGTCACTTTC. Residues: CASSLRGSYGANVTF. This chain uses TRBV7-9 with TRBJ2-6; D is perhaps TRBD1 or TRBD2 (5 bases each). Per germline, CDR1 SEHNR and CDR2 FQNEAQ (reference sequence). The CDR3 covers 15 residues. The V gene lost 2 bases and the J gene lost 19 bases, with 24 bases spanning the gap.

The chain couples TRBV6-5 to TRBJ1-1; TRBD1 is a possible D gene (5 bases). Trimming shortened V by 5 bases and J by 1 base, and 11 bases separated the two germline ends. Germline values: CDR1 MNHEY, CDR2 SVGAGI. This CDR3 spans 14 amino acids. CDR3 amino acids: CASSVEGWNTEAFF. The CDR3 region has the DNA TGTGCCAGCAGTGTCGAGGGGTGGAACACTGAAGCTTTCTTT.

The V call is TRBV7-9, the J call TRBJ1-2, with TRBD1 matching 8 bases. V lost 11 bases to trimming and J lost 13 bases; unmatched junction nucleotides: 24. Germline values: CDR1 SEHNR, CDR2 FQNEAQ (reference sequence). The CDR3 is made up of 15 amino acids. CDR3 bases: TGTGCCGGCCAGGGGGCTAGAGGGACACAGTACGTCGGCACCTTC. This translates into CAGQGARGTQYVGTF.

The V call is TRBV7-3, the J call TRBJ1-6; the D gene is possibly TRBD1 (6 bases). Germline lookup yields CDR1 SGHTA and CDR2 FQGTGA. This CDR3 spans 16 amino acids. Deletions cut 3 bases from V and 13 bases from J, with 22 bases between. CDR3 coding DNA: TGTGCCAGCAGCTTGGGGGGGGGCCGCTATGAGTCCCCCCTCCACTTT. Amino acid sequence: CASSLGGGRYESPLHF.

Comments on this clonotype: This is likely a read error, given that the CDR3 carries no conserved phenylalanine or tryptophan at its end. The DNA is omitted, as the CDR3 cannot be located on it reliably, and the CDR3 follows TCRdb's listing. The J gene is TRBJ2-7, the V gene TRBV9; the table names TRBD1, a call not compared with the DNA. Germline V gives CDR1 SGDLS, CDR2 YYNGEE. Both ends counted, the CDR3 spans 13 residues. The CDR3 spells CASSRGGDSRNHL.

This clonotype came up once. Germline is not matched at one junction end, which may reflect a read error. The V gene is TRBV19, the J gene TRBJ2-3, with 8 bases fitting TRBD2. Germline assignment: CDR1 LNHDA and CDR2 SQIVND (reference sequence). The CDR3 extends over 15 amino acids. The DNA for the CDR3 is TGTGCCAGCAGTATAGCGGGACAAGCCACAGATACGCAGTATTTT. Translation: CASSIAGQATDTQYF.

As to this clonotype: At one of its ends the junction is not consistent with the germline gene, which may arise from a read error. The chain carries TRBV2 and TRBJ2-3; 8 positions agree with TRBD2. Germline lookup yields CDR1 SNHLY and CDR2 FYNNEI. This CDR3 region has 14 residues. The CDR3 nucleotides read TGTGCCAGCAGTGATGCGGGGGGTCATGATAAGCAGTATTTT. Protein product: CASSDAGGHDKQYF.

Remarks on this clonotype: Since the CDR3 does not end with the conserved phenylalanine or tryptophan, this likely comes from a read error. No DNA is shown, since the ends of the CDR3 on it are uncertain; the CDR3 is the one TCRdb lists. The chain is built from TRBV2 and TRBJ1-2; TRBD1 reflects the table's D call only, with no check against the DNA. Germline V gene data show CDR1 as SNHLY and CDR2 as FYNNEI. The CDR3 is 16 amino acids in total, end residues counted. The CDR3 region is CASGDGDTGTQYFGPG.

As for this clonotype: An end of the junction differs from the germline gene, which may be a read error. J is TRBJ2-3 and V is TRBV24-1; D unresolved. Germline lookup yields CDR1 KGHDR and CDR2 SFDVKD. The CDR3 runs 13 residues. CDR3 in amino acids: CATSDQTSTAQFF. The CDR3 region has the DNA TGTGCCACCAGTGATCAAACCAGCACTGCGCAGTTTTTT.

This clonotype was recorded a few times. The genes are TRBV18 and TRBJ2-1; 14 nucleotides align to TRBD2. The CDR3 is 19 residues long. Per the germline V gene, CDR1 is KGHSH and CDR2 is LQKENI. After removal of 0 bases from V and 0 bases from J, the junction contained 4 bases not matched to a gene. The DNA for the CDR3 is TGTGCCAGCTCACCACCTTCGACTAGCGGGGGGGCCTCCTACAATGAGCAGTTCTTC. It codes for CASSPPSTSGGASYNEQFF.

The chain has TRBV7-2 and TRBJ2-1; D tentatively fits TRBD1 or TRBD2 (5 bases each). V gave up 4 bases and J gave up 12 bases, with 25 bases separating them. Germline assignment: CDR1 SGHTA and CDR2 FQGNSA. The CDR3 is 16 amino acids. The CDR3 protein is CASSWHGVEGKDLQFF. Here the CDR3 DNA reads TGTGCCAGCAGCTGGCACGGAGTCGAGGGGAAGGATTTGCAGTTCTTC.

About this clonotype itself: The CDR3 does not close with the conserved phenylalanine or tryptophan, likely indicating a read error. It is unclear where the CDR3 begins or ends on the DNA, so no DNA is shown, and the CDR3 is as TCRdb lists it. The V call is TRBV2, the J call TRBJ2-1; TRBD1, the table's D call, was not compared with the DNA. Ends included, the CDR3 has 13 residues. Per germline, CDR1 SNHLY and CDR2 FYNNEI. The CDR3 loop reads CASSDGGQDEEFY.